What follows is one T cell receptor (beta chain) and its context. The antigen it recognizes is unknown. No quality values exist for individual bases; no much larger clone is one base distant. Healthy HIV-negative adults with no recently reported acute infections or vaccinations were included as donors. All donors were Caucasian adults living in Nashville, Tennessee, USA. CD4+ T cells were enriched through magnetic negative selection, after which naive cells were positively selected on CD45RA and the remaining negative fraction served as the memory subset. Blood was obtained by leukapheresis, after which PBMCs were separated by Ficoll-Histopaque density gradient centrifugation and cryopreserved in liquid nitrogen vapor phase. Purity and quantity of every magnetically sorted T cell population were checked by analytical flow cytometry. From each sorted fraction, genomic DNA was isolated and quantified by UV absorbance on a Nanodrop 2000c.

CDR1 is given as SEHNR and CDR2 as FQNEAQ, both from the germline V gene (reference sequence). The CDR3 starts with the cysteine, ends with the phenylalanine, and has 11 residues. Only the CDR3 part of the read is kept: 33 bases, read in frame from the first base. Trimming takes 5 bases from V and 1 base from J, and the germline ends sit 3 bases apart. The source of the sample is a study of shared clonotypes between healthy human individuals (dated by TCRdb to the early 2020s). With respect to the entire study: A couple of women and a few men aged 18 to 49 years were included in the cohort. Per donor, three plates each were used for CD4 naive and CD4 memory, two for CD8 naive, and one for CD8 memory. Blood TCR repertoires of about 5 healthy adults were deeply sequenced to estimate repertoire size and the extent of clonotype sharing between individuals. To increase sequencing depth and limit assay-specific biases, different laboratories used diverse techniques to prepare libraries and sequence TCR repertoires. Leukapheresis yielded between about 0.94 and 9 billion PBMCs per donor.

Using the deep immunoSEQ assay, multiplex PCR amplified TCR CDR3 regions from genomic DNA. Extracted genomic DNA from each cell subset was spread evenly across all wells of several immunoSEQ 96-well plates, with each plate serving as a replicate. For sorted subsets, each replicate PCR was loaded with around 220 ng genomic DNA, equivalent to about 30,000 T cell genomes. Purified libraries were quantified with a Qubit 3.0 fluorometer, sized on a Bioanalyzer 2100, and re-quantified with the KAPA Library Quantification kit. A separate single-read 150-cycle Illumina NextSeq 550 flow cell was used to sequence each immunoSEQ 96-well plate. As for the authors' bioinformatics: Because the immunoSEQ output included only junctional sequences and no quality scores, the filtering could not be the same as the filtering used for full-length reads. To assign V/J genes and CDR3, sequences were annotated against IMGT germline references using PyIR, a Python wrapper for IgBLAST v1.9. Any read was removed if the V/J assignment was weak (E-value above 1e-6), the CDR3 was missing, or the read contained stop codons, out-of-frame junctions, or ambiguous translated residues. V3J clonotypes were defined as sequences sharing an identical inferred V gene, J gene, and CDR3 amino acid sequence. Percentage overlap between repertoires was calculated by dividing the number of shared unique clonotypes by the size of the smaller repertoire. Three approaches were used to assess repertoire richness: RTK rarefaction, the Chao1 estimator, and Recon v2.1 estimates of unobserved clonotypes. Generation probabilities for all TCRbeta clonotypes obtained by the gDNA method from four donors were computed using OLGA. TCRdb retrieved this table from immuneACCESS and kept in-frame rearrangements only. Not all clones are present; in checked studies, unresolved V genes account for under half, and no reason is known for the remainder. V and J calls and clone size are given by that table; D and trimming were obtained from the DNA. A total of around 1.4 million clones appear in this sample, around 98.5% of them only once. Roughly 0.35% of the sample is taken by the ten largest.

Overall results and qualifications from the work: Based on pairwise subsampling, the degree of clonotype sharing among donors was expected to be affected by sequencing depth. Incomplete sequencing was indicated by rarefaction of sorted-subset datasets, despite the large sequencing depth. Compared with non-shared clonotypes, the clonotypes found in all four sorted-subset donors had higher generation probabilities. The small number of donors limited the genetic and exposure-history diversity represented. Sharing across a handful of donors was observed for 5% to 6.5% of naive CD4, 3% to 3.5% of naive CD8, 2.3% of memory CD4, and about 0.4% of memory CD8 clonotypes. Larger estimated clonotype richness was generally found for naive subsets than for memory subsets. Sampling was restricted to blood, and TCR repertoires in tissue are likely to differ from TCR repertoires in blood.

The V and J genes are TRBV7-9 and TRBJ2-7; a confident D gene designation cannot be given. The TCR was taken from a man aged 25-45 years in good health. The sequenced material came from naive CD4+ T cells sorted from blood. Explained via the paper, the cell subset or site label denotes: CD45RA+ positively selected. The CDR3 in this case is CASSESYEQYF. The nucleotide sequence is TGTGCCAGCAGCGAATCCTACGAGCAGTACTTC.